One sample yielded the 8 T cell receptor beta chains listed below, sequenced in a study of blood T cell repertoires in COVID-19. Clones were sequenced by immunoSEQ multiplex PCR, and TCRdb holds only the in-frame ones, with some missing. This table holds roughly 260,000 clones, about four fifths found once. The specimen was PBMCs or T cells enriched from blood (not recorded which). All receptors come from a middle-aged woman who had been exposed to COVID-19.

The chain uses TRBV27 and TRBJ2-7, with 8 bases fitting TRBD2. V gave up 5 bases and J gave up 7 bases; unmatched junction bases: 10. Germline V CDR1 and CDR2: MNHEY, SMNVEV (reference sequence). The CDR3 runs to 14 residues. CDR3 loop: CASSVGLAGGEQYF. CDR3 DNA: TGTGCCAGCAGTGTCGGACTAGCCGGAGGGGAGCAGTACTTC.

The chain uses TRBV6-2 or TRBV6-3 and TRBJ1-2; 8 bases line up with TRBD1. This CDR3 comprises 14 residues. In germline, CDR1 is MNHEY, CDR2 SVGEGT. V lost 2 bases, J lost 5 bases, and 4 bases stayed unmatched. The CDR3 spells CASSYGGTGYGYTF. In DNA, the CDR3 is TGTGCCAGCAGTTACGGCGGGACAGGTTATGGCTACACCTTC.

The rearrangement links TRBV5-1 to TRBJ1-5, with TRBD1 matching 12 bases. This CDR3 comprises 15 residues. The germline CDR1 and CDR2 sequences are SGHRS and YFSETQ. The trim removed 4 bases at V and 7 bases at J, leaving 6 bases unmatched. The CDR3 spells CASSPGQGAGQPQHF. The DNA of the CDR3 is TGCGCCAGCAGCCCGGGACAGGGGGCCGGACAGCCCCAGCATTTT. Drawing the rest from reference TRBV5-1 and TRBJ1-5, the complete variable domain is KAGVTQTPRYLIKTRGQQVTLSCSPISGHRSVSWYQQTPGQGLQFLFEYFSETQRNKGNFPGRFSGRQFSNSRSEMNVSTLELGDSALYLCASSPGQGAGQPQHFGDGTRLSIL.

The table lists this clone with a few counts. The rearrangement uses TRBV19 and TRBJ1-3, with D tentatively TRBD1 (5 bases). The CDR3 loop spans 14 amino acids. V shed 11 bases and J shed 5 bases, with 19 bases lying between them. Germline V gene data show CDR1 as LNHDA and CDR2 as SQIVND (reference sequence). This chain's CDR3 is CAATDITLRNTIYF. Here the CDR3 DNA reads TGTGCCGCCACGGACATTACCCTTAGAAACACCATATATTTT.

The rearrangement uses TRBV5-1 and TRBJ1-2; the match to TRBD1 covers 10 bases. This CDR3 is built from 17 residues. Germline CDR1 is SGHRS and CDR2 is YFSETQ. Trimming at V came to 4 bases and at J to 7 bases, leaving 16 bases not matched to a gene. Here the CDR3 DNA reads TGCGCCAGCAGCCTCTGGGGACAGGGGTCGCCCGCGGGTGGCTACACCTTC. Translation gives CASSLWGQGSPAGGYTF.

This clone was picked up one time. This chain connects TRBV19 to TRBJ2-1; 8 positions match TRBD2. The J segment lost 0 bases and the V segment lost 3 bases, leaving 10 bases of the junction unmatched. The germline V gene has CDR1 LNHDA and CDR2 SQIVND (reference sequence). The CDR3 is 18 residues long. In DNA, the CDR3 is TGTGCCAGTAGTATCCGCCCCAGCGGGAGAAGCTCCTACAATGAGCAGTTCTTC. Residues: CASSIRPSGRSSYNEQFF.

In nucleotides, the CDR3 is TGCGCCAGCAGACCCGGGACAGGGGATTCACCCCTCCACTTT. Protein: CASRPGTGDSPLHF. The V gene is TRBV5-1, the J gene TRBJ1-6, with 10 bases aligning to TRBD1. The CDR3 runs 14 residues. The V gene's germline CDR1 is SGHRS and CDR2 YFSETQ. V lost 5 bases to trimming and J lost 8 bases; unmatched junction nucleotides: 4.

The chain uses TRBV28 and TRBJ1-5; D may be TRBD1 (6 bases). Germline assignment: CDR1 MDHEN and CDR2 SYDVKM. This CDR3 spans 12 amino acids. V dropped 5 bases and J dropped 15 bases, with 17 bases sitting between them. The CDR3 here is CASSPNRDITHF. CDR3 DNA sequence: TGTGCCAGCAGTCCCAACCGGGACATCACGCATTTT.